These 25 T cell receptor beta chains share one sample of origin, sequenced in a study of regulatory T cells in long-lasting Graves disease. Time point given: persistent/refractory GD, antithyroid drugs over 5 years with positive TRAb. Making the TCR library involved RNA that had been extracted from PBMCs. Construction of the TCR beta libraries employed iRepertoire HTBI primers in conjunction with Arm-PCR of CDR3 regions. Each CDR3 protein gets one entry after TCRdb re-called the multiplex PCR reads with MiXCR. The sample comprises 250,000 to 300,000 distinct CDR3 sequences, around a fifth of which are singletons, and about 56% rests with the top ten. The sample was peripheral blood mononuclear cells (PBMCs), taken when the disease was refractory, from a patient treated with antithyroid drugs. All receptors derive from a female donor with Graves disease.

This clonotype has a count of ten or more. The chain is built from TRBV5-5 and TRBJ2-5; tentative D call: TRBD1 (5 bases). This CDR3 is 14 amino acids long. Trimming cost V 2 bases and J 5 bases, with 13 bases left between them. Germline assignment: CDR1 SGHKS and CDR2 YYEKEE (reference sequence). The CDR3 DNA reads TGTGCCAGCAGCTTAACGGCAGGGAAGGAGACCCAGTACTTC. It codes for CASSLTAGKETQYF.

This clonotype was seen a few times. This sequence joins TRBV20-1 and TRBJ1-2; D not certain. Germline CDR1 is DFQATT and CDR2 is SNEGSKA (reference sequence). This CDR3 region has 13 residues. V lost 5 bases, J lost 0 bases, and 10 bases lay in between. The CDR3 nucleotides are TGCAGTGCTCCTGATAGAGCTAACTATGGCTACACCTTC. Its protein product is CSAPDRANYGYTF.

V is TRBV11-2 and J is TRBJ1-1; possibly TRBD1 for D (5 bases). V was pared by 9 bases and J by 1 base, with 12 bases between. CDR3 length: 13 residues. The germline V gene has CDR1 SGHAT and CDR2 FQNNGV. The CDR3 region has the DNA TGTGCCAGTAGGGACTTTGGGAACACTGAAGCTTTCTTT. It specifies CASRDFGNTEAFF.

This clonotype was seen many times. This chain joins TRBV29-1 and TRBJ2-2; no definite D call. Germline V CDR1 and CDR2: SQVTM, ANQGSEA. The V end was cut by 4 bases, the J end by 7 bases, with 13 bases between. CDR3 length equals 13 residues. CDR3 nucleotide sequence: TGCAGCGTTGTCCACCCCAAGGGCGGGGAGCTGTTTTTT. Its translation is CSVVHPKGGELFF.

CDR3 in DNA: TGCAGCCTAGCGGGAGAGTCCGAGCAGTACTTC. This codes for CSLAGESEQYF. The J gene is TRBJ2-7, the V gene TRBV20-1, with 10 bases that match TRBD2. This CDR3 is 11 amino acids long. Germline lookup yields CDR1 DFQATT and CDR2 SNEGSKA (reference sequence).

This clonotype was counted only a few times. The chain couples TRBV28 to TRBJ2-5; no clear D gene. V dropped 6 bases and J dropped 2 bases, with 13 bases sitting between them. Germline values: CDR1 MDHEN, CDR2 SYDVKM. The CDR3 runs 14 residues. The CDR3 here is CASSPEVPQETQYF. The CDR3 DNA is TGTGCCAGCAGCCCTGAAGTTCCTCAAGAGACCCAGTACTTC.

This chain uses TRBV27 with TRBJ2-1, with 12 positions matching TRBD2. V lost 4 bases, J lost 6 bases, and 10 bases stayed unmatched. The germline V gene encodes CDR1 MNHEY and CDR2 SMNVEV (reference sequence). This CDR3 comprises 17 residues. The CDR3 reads CASSSLAGGPLVNEQFF. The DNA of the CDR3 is TGTGCCAGCAGTTCTCTAGCGGGAGGGCCCCTGGTCAATGAGCAGTTCTTC.

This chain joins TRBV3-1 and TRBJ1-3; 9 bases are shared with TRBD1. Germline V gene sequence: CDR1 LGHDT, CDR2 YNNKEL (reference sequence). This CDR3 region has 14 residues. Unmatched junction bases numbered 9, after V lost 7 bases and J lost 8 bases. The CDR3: CASTTGTGQDTIYF. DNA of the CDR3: TGTGCCAGCACCACCGGGACAGGGCAAGACACCATATATTTT.

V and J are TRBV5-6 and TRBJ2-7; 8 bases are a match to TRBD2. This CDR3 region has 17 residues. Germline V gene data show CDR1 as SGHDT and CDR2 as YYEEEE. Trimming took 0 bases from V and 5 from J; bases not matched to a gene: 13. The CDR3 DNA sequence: TGTGCCAGCAGCTTGGTCGGATCGGGGCGGGAGGAAAACGAGCAGTACTTC. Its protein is CASSLVGSGREENEQYF.

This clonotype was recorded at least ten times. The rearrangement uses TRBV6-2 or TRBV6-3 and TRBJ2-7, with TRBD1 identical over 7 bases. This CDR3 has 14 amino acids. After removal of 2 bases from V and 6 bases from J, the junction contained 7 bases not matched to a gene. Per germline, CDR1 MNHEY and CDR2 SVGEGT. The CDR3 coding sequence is TGTGCCAGCAGTTACGAAGGGGGCGGTTTCGAGCAGTACTTC. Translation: CASSYEGGGFEQYF.

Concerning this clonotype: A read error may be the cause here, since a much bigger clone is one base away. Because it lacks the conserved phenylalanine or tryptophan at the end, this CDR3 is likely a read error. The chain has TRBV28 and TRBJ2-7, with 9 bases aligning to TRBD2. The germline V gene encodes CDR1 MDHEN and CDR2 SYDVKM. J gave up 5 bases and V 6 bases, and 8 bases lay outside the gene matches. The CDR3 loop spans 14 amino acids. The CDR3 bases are TGTGCCAGCAGGGGAGCGGGAGGCGGCGACGAGCAGTACCTC. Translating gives CASRGAGGGDEQYL.

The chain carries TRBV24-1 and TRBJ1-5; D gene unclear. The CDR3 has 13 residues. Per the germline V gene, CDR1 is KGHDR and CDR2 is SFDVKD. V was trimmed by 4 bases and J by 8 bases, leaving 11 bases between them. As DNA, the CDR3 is TGTGCCACCAGTGAAGAGGGAATCAAGCCCCAGCATTTT. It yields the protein CATSEEGIKPQHF.

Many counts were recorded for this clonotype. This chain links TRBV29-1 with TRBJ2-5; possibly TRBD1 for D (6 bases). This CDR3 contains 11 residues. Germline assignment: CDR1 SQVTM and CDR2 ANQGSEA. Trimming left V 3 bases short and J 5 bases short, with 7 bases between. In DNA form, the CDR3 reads TGCAGCGTTGATACAGGGGAGACCCAGTACTTC. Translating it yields CSVDTGETQYF.

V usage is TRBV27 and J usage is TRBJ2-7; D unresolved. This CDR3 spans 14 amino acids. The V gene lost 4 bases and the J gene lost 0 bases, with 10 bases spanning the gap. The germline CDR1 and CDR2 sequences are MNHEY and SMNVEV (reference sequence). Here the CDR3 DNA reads TGTGCCAGCAGTTCGAGATTGTACTCCTACGAGCAGTACTTC. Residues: CASSSRLYSYEQYF.

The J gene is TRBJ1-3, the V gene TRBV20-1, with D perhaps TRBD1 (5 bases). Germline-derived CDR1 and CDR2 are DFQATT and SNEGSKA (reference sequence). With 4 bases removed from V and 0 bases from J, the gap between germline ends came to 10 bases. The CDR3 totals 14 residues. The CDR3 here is CSAIPGHSGNTIYF. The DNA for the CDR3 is TGCAGTGCTATTCCAGGGCACTCTGGAAACACCATATATTTT.

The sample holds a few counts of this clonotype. CDR3: CASSHSGRRGEQYF. The CDR3 region has the DNA TGTGCCAGCAGCCACAGCGGGAGAAGGGGCGAGCAGTACTTC. This rearrangement joins TRBV3-1 to TRBJ2-7, with 8 bases matching TRBD2. Germline V lookup: CDR1 LGHDT, CDR2 YNNKEL (reference sequence). V was clipped by 3 bases and J by 6 bases; unmatched bases: 7. The CDR3 has 14 residues.

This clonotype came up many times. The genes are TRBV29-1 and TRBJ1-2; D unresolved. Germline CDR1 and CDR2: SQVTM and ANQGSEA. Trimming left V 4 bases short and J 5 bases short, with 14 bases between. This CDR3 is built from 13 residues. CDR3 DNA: TGCAGCGTTGTCCCCGGCAGTGCTTATGGCTACACCTTC. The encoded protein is CSVVPGSAYGYTF.

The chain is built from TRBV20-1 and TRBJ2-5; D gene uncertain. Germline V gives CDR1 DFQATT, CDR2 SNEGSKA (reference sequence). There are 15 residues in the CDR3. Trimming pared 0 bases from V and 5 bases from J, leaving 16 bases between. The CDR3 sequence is CSARDSLMRWETQYF. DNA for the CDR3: TGCAGTGCTAGAGATTCCCTTATGCGTTGGGAGACCCAGTACTTC.

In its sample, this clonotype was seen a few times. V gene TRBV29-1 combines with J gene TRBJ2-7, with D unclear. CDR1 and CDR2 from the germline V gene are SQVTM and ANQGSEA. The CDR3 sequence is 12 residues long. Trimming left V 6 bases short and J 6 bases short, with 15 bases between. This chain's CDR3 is CSVLELGTEQYF. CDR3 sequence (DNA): TGCAGCGTCCTAGAACTGGGAACCGAGCAGTACTTC.

CDR3 nucleotide sequence: TGTGCCAGCAGCTTAGGCTCCCGACAGGGTACTAATGAAAAACTGTTTTTT. It yields the protein CASSLGSRQGTNEKLFF. The genes are TRBV7-2 and TRBJ1-4; TRBD1 agrees at 7 bases. This CDR3 has 17 amino acids. With V trimmed by 1 base and J by 2 bases, 7 bases remained unmatched. CDR1 is SGHTA and CDR2 is FQGNSA in the germline V gene.

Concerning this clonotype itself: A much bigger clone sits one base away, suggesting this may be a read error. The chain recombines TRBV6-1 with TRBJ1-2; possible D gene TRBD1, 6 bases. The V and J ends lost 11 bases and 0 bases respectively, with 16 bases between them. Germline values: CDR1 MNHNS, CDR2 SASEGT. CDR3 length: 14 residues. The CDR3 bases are TGTGCCTTCCACGTGACAGGCGCTAACTATGGCTACACCTTC. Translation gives CAFHVTGANYGYTF.

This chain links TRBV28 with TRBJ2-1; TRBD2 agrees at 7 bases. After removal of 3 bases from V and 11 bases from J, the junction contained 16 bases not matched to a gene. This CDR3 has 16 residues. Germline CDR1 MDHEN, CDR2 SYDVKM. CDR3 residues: CASSLPGEGGTNKQFF. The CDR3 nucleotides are TGTGCCAGCAGTTTGCCCGGGGAGGGAGGGACCAACAAGCAGTTCTTC.

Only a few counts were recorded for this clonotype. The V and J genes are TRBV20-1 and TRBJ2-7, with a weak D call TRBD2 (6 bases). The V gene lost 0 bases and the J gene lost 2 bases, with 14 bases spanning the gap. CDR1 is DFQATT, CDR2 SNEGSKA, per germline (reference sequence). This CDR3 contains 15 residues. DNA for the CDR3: TGCAGTGCTAGAGAGGAGGGTGGAGGAGCCTACGAGCAGTACTTC. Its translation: CSAREEGGGAYEQYF.

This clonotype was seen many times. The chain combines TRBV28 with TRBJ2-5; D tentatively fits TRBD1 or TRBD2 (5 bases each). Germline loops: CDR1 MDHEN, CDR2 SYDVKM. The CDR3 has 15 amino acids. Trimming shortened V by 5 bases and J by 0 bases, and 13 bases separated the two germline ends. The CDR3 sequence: CASSVRGGYQETQYF. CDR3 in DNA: TGTGCCAGCAGTGTGAGGGGCGGTTACCAAGAGACCCAGTACTTC.

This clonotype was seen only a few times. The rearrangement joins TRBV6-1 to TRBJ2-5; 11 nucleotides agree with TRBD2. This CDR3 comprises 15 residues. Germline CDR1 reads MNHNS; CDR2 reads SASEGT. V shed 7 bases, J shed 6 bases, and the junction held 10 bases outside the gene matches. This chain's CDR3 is CASTQTSGSMKTQYF. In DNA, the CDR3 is TGTGCCAGCACCCAAACTAGCGGGAGTATGAAGACCCAGTACTTC.